One TCR beta chain is described in this entry. CDR1 MDHEN and CDR2 SYDVKM come from the germline V gene. The CDR3 spans 16 residues. V trimming: 3 bases; J trimming: 0 bases; junction bases outside the gene matches: 5. How the authors handled the data: Quantification of nucleated cells was approximated via reference gene primer amplification. Method: immunoSEQ multiplex PCR; TCRdb's copy keeps in-frame clones and lacks some. D and trimming were read from the DNA, whereas the V and J calls and clone size are those reported in that table. This sample has around 68,000 clones; roughly 93% occur once, and the top ten carry less than 2%. The record originates from a study of blood T cell repertoires in COVID-19. Study summary: Collection of acute and convalescent COVID-19 samples took place in the United States, Italy and Spain. The cDNA or gDNA used as material had been derived from T cells, B-cell-depleted T cells, or PBMCs.

The chain links TRBV28 to TRBJ1-3, with 7 bases matching TRBD1. Sequenced material: peripheral blood. The TCR was taken from a human donor in a cohort sampled during active COVID-19. DNA of the CDR3: TGTGCCAGCAGTTTGCGCGGGACAGTCTCTGGAAACACCATATATTTT. Translating gives CASSLRGTVSGNTIYF.